This T cell receptor (beta chain) was recorded in a study of long-term antiretroviral therapy in people with HIV. Runs used v3.0 of the immunoSEQ assay and were done at survey level. Here immunoSEQ multiplex PCR was the method, and the copy in TCRdb shows in-frame clones only, minus some. The table lists 35,000 to 50,000 clones, roughly 86% of them singletons. CDR1 is MNHNS and CDR2 is SASEGT in the germline V gene. V lost 6 bases and J lost 1, with 6 bases in between. The CDR3 consists of 12 residues. Before DNA extraction, about 0.95-10 million cryopreserved PBMC were held in the samples. This chain uses TRBV6-1 with TRBJ2-5; D not resolved. The starting material was unsorted PBMCs, obtained 0.1 years before starting antiretroviral therapy. The receptor comes from a woman between 45 and 65 years old with HIV. The CDR3 DNA sequence: TGTGCCAGCAGCCGTAGCCAAGAGACCCAGTACTTC. Its translation is CASSRSQETQYF.